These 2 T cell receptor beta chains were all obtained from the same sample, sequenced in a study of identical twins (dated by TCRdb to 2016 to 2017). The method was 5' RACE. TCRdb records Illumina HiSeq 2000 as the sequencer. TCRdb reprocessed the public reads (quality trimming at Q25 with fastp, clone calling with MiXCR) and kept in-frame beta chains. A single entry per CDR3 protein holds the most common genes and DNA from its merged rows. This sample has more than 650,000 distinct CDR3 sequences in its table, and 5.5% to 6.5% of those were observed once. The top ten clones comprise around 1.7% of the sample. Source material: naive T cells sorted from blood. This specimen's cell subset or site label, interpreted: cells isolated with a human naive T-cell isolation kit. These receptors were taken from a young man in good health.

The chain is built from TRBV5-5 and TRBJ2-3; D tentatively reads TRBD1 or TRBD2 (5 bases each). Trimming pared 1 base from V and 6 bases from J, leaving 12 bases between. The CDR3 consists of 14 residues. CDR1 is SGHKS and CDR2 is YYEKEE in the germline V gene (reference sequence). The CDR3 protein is CASSLIWGGDTQYF. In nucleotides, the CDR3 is TGTGCCAGCAGCTTGATTTGGGGCGGGGATACGCAGTATTTT.

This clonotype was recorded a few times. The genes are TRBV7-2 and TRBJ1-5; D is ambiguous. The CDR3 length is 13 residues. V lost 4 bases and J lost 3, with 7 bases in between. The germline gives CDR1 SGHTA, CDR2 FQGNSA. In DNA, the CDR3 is TGTGCCAGCAGCTCCCGTTACAATCAGCCCCAGCATTTT. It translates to CASSSRYNQPQHF.